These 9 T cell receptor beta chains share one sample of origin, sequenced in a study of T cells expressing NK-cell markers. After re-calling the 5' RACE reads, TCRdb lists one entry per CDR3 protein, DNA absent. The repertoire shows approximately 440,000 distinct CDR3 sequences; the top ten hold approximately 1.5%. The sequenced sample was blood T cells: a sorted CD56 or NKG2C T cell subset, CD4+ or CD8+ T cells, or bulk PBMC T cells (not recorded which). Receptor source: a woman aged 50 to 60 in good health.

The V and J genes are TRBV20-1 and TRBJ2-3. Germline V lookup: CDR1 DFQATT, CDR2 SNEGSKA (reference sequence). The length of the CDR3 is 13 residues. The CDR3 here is CSARVVVEDTQYF.

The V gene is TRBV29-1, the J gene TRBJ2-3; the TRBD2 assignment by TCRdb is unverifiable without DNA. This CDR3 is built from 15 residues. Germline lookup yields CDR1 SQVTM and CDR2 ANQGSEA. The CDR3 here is CSVELSSGHTDTQYF.

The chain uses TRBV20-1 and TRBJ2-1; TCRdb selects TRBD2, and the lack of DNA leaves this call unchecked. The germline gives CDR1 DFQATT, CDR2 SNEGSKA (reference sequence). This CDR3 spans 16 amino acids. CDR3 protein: CSAFKPQRALYNEQFF.

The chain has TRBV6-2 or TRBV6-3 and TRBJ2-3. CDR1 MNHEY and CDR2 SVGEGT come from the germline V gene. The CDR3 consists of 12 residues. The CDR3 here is CASMDPRDTQYF.

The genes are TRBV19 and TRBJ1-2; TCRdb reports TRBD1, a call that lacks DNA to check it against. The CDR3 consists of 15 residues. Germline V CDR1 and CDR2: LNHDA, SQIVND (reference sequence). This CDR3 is CASSTRDSSSYGYTF.

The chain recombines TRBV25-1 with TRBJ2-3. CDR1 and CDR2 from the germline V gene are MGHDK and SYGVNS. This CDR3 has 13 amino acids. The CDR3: CASSDGGTDTQYF. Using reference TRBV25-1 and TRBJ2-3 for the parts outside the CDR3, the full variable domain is EADIYQTPRYLVIGTGKKITLECSQTMGHDKMYWYQQDPGMELHLIHYSYGVNSTEKGDLSSESTVSRIRTEHFPLTLESARPSHTSQYLCASSDGGTDTQYFGPGTRLTVL.

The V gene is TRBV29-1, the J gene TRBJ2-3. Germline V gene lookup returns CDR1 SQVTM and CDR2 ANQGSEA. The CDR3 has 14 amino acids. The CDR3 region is CSVVMKGTTDTQYF.

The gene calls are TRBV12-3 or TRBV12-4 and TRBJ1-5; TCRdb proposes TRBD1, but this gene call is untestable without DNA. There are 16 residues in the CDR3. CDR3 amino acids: CASSPETAYSNQPQHF.

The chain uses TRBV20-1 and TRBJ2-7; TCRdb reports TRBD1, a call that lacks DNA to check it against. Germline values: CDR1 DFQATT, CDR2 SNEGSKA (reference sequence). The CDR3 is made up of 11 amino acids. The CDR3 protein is CSAIGTGEQYF.